This T cell receptor (beta chain) derives from a study of glioma-infiltrating T cells after dendritic cell vaccination. Worth noting for this clone: Its antigen is still unknown.

Up to about 2 ug genomic DNA was used for TCRB CDR3 amplification. Method: immunoSEQ multiplex PCR; TCRdb's copy keeps in-frame clones and lacks some. The sample has over 55,000 clones; approximately 81% are singletons. Whole-study results and caveats: Higher pretreatment TIL content predicted longer progression-free time and survival.

The junction had 5 bases not matched to a gene; V was cut back by 4 bases and J by 11 bases. CDR1 SNHLY and CDR2 FYNNEI come from the germline V gene. The CDR3 covers 12 residues. The TCR sequence derives from a human donor with glioblastoma. The starting material was blood, obtained before dendritic cell vaccination. The chain links TRBV2 to TRBJ2-7; TRBD1 matches at 10 bases. The CDR3 nucleotides read TGTGCCAGCAGTGCGGACAGGGGGTTAAAGTACTTC. Residues: CASSADRGLKYF. Full variable domain (rest looked up from reference TRBV2 and TRBJ2-7): EPEVTQTPSHQVTQMGQEVILRCVPISNHLYFYWYRQILGQKVEFLVSFYNNEISEKSEIFDDQFSVERPDGSNFTLKIRSTKLEDSAMYFCASSADRGLKYFGPGTRLTVT.